This TCR beta chain was captured in a study of T cell responses to AZD1222 COVID-19 vaccine. Study-level points and caveats: The reported proportion of spike-specific TCRs targeting unmutated variant regions was nearly half. Only 5 or 6 AZD1222 recipients tested seropositive at baseline.

V shed 1 base and J shed 2 bases, with 8 bases lying between them. The germline V gene has CDR1 SGHTA and CDR2 FQGNSA. The CDR3 has 14 amino acids. Only in-frame clones appear in the TCRdb table, and some are missing; sequencing was by immunoSEQ multiplex PCR. Of 30,000 to 35,000 clones in the sample, approximately 80% are singletons; the top ten hold around 4.5%. With regard to this clone: Antigen unknown.

The chain employs TRBV7-2 and TRBJ2-5; D remains unclear. The TCR originated in an adult who received the AZD1222 COVID-19 vaccine. The sample here was peripheral blood, taken 28 days after the second AZD1222 dose. CDR3 coding DNA: TGTGCCAGCAGCTTAGGCGGCGAACAAGAGACCCAGTACTTC. Translating gives CASSLGGEQETQYF.